This passage covers 32 T cell receptor beta chains from one sample sequenced in a study of shared clonotypes between healthy human individuals. Repertoires were generated with immunoSEQ multiplex PCR, while TCRdb's copy carries only in-frame clones and drops some. The repertoire has approximately 620,000 clones, almost 97% of them found once; the top ten carry less than 0.065%. The specimen was naive CD4+ T cells sorted from blood. Subset described: CD45RA+ positively selected. These receptors were obtained from a woman in her twenties or thirties in good health.

The chain recombines TRBV15 with TRBJ1-5; 9 positions agree with TRBD1. The junction had 9 bases not matched to a gene; V was cut back by 4 bases and J by 8 bases. Germline V gives CDR1 LNHNV, CDR2 YYDKDF (reference sequence). The CDR3 length is 15 residues. DNA for the CDR3: TGTGCCACCAGCAATAACAGGGGGCTCGCGGAGCCCCAGCATTTT. Protein: CATSNNRGLAEPQHF.

The V call is TRBV28, the J call TRBJ2-7; no firm D call. CDR3 length equals 14 residues. Trimming stripped 4 bases from V and 3 bases from J, with 13 bases between. Germline V CDR1 and CDR2: MDHEN, SYDVKM. The DNA for the CDR3 is TGTGCCAGCAGTTCTACCCCTAAGGTCTACGAGCAGTACTTC. Its translation: CASSSTPKVYEQYF.

This clone was seen only once. The chain recombines TRBV5-1 with TRBJ2-7; 9 positions match TRBD1. The V gene end was trimmed by 4 bases and the J gene end by 2 bases; junction bases not matched to a gene: 7. The CDR3 spans 15 residues. Germline assignment: CDR1 SGHRS and CDR2 YFSETQ. CDR3 residues: CASSPGTGNPYEQYF. The DNA for the CDR3 is TGCGCCAGCAGCCCAGGGACAGGGAACCCCTACGAGCAGTACTTC. The entire variable domain, with the rest obtained from reference TRBV5-1 and TRBJ2-7, is as follows: KAGVTQTPRYLIKTRGQQVTLSCSPISGHRSVSWYQQTPGQGLQFLFEYFSETQRNKGNFPGRFSGRQFSNSRSEMNVSTLELGDSALYLCASSPGTGNPYEQYFGPGTRLTVT.

The chain links TRBV29-1 to TRBJ2-1, with D possibly matching TRBD1 (5 bases). Germline V gene sequence: CDR1 SQVTM, CDR2 ANQGSEA. V shed 2 bases and J shed 0 bases, with 8 bases lying between them. This CDR3 is 14 amino acids long. CDR3 loop: CSVERGTSYNEQFF. The CDR3 DNA is TGCAGCGTTGAAAGGGGTACCTCCTACAATGAGCAGTTCTTC.

The CDR3 bases are TGCAGCGTTGGAGAGACAGGGGGCACTGAAGCTTTCTTT. The encoded protein is CSVGETGGTEAFF. This sequence joins TRBV29-1 and TRBJ1-1; TRBD1 agrees at 9 bases. J gave up 4 bases and V 4 bases, and 4 bases lay outside the gene matches. This CDR3 spans 13 amino acids. Germline CDR1 is SQVTM and CDR2 is ANQGSEA. Using reference TRBV29-1 and TRBJ1-1 for the parts outside the CDR3, the full variable domain is SAVISQKPSRDICQRGTSLTIQCQVDSQVTMMFWYRQQPGQSLTLIATANQGSEATYESGFVIDKFPISRPNLTFSTLTVSNMSPEDSSIYLCSVGETGGTEAFFGQGTRLTVV.

The chain is built from TRBV5-1 and TRBJ1-4; 7 nucleotides line up with TRBD1. This CDR3 has 14 residues. V shed 3 bases and J 5 bases; nucleotides not matched to a gene: 4. Germline CDR1 and CDR2: SGHRS and YFSETQ. The chain's CDR3 is CASSSGQINEKLFF. The CDR3 bases are TGCGCCAGCAGCTCGGGACAGATAAATGAAAAACTGTTTTTT.

The chain is built from TRBV7-9 and TRBJ2-5, with D hard to call. Trimming took off 5 bases at V and 4 bases at J, with 8 bases between the two ends. The germline V gene has CDR1 SEHNR and CDR2 FQNEAQ (reference sequence). The CDR3 totals 12 residues. The CDR3 loop is CASSPRPETQYF. The CDR3 coding sequence is TGTGCCAGCAGCCCGCGTCCAGAGACCCAGTACTTC.

The chain recombines TRBV9 with TRBJ2-5; 11 nucleotides align to TRBD1. The end of the DNA aligns better with TRBJ2-7, so the J call may be wrong. Germline V gene sequence: CDR1 SGDLS, CDR2 YYNGEE. There are 15 residues in the CDR3. The CDR3 region is CASSPLGTGGYEQYF. Written as DNA, the CDR3 is TGTGCCAGCAGCCCCTTGGGGACAGGGGGCTACGAGCAGTACTTC.

This clone was detected once. The chain recombines TRBV5-1 with TRBJ2-1; D is uncertain. V gave up 1 base and J gave up 6 bases, with 11 bases separating them. The length of the CDR3 is 14 residues. The germline gives CDR1 SGHRS, CDR2 YFSETQ. The CDR3 DNA follows: TGCGCCAGCAGCTTGCTGGGGTACGGCAATGAGCAGTTCTTC. This encodes CASSLLGYGNEQFF.

The chain has TRBV28 and TRBJ1-6, with 9 bases identical to TRBD1. V was clipped by 8 bases and J by 6 bases; unmatched bases: 5. Germline CDR1 MDHEN, CDR2 SYDVKM. This CDR3 contains 14 residues. Here the CDR3 reads CASHRGLVNSPLHF. CDR3 coding DNA: TGTGCCAGCCACAGGGGGCTAGTTAATTCACCCCTCCACTTT.

J is TRBJ1-2 and V is TRBV29-1; D not resolved. This CDR3 contains 12 residues. Trimming cost V 4 bases and J 3 bases, with 9 bases left between them. CDR1 and CDR2 (germline): SQVTM, ANQGSEA. The CDR3 loop is CSVGEWDYGYTF. Written as DNA, the CDR3 is TGCAGCGTTGGTGAGTGGGACTATGGCTACACCTTC.

This rearrangement joins TRBV14 to TRBJ2-1, with 11 bases lining up with TRBD2. Germline trimming cut 5 bases from V and 6 bases from J; bases unmatched to any gene: 9. Per germline, CDR1 SGHDN and CDR2 FVKESK. The CDR3 covers 16 residues. The CDR3 loop is CASSKTGTSGGNEQFF. The CDR3 bases are TGTGCCAGCAGCAAGACCGGGACTAGCGGTGGCAATGAGCAGTTCTTC.

Comments on this clone: One end of the junction varies from germline; a read error may be responsible. The chain uses TRBV10-3 and TRBJ1-4; a weak D match, TRBD1 (6 bases). The CDR3 is made up of 9 amino acids. Germline V lookup: CDR1 ENHRY, CDR2 SYGVKD. CDR3 bases: TGTGCCATCACCGGACGGACAGATTTT. Amino acids: CAITGRTDF.

The rearrangement uses TRBV19 and TRBJ2-1; 16 nucleotides match TRBD2. The CDR3 is 18 residues long. With 3 bases clipped from V and 6 bases from J, the junction kept 8 bases outside the gene matches. CDR1 LNHDA and CDR2 SQIVND come from the germline V gene (reference sequence). The CDR3 here is CASSIRPGLAGGLNEQFF. Here the CDR3 DNA reads TGTGCCAGTAGTATCCGCCCGGGACTAGCGGGAGGGCTCAATGAGCAGTTCTTC.

The rearrangement uses TRBV27 and TRBJ2-5; maybe TRBD2 (7 bases). The CDR3 sequence is 16 residues long. Trimming left V 5 bases short and J 5 bases short, with 21 bases between. Germline V gene data show CDR1 as MNHEY and CDR2 as SMNVEV (reference sequence). The CDR3 nucleotides are TGTGCCAGCAGTCGTAGGGGAGGGGCGCAGGGGGAGACCCAGTACTTC. Amino acid sequence: CASSRRGGAQGETQYF.

The V call is TRBV2, the J call TRBJ1-2; D might be TRBD1 (5 bases). The germline CDR1 and CDR2 sequences are SNHLY and FYNNEI. The CDR3 is made up of 13 amino acids. V was cut by 6 bases and J by 3 bases, with 11 bases left in between. The CDR3, as DNA: TGTGCCAGCAGCCCGGGGGAGGACTATGGCTACACCTTC. It specifies CASSPGEDYGYTF.

V is TRBV29-1 and J is TRBJ2-1; tentative D call: TRBD2 (6 bases). V dropped 7 bases and J dropped 9 bases, with 25 bases sitting between them. Germline V gene sequence: CDR1 SQVTM, CDR2 ANQGSEA. This CDR3 contains 15 residues. This chain's CDR3 is CSALKGGAGSLEQFF. The CDR3 coding sequence is TGCAGCGCCTTGAAGGGCGGGGCGGGCTCTCTTGAGCAGTTCTTC.

The rearrangement uses TRBV19 and TRBJ2-4; no reliable D call. V lost 9 bases and J lost 2, with 14 bases in between. The CDR3 covers 14 residues. Germline-derived CDR1 and CDR2 are LNHDA and SQIVND (reference sequence). The CDR3 DNA is TGTGCCAGCACCCATGCCCAATCCAAAAACATTCAGTACTTC. Its translation: CASTHAQSKNIQYF.

Comments on this clone: The same CDR3 arises from other DNA sequences in this sample as well. The V call is TRBV28, the J call TRBJ1-2; TRBD1 matches 8 bases. CDR3 size: 14 residues. Looked up from germline, CDR1 is MDHEN and CDR2 is SYDVKM. The V and J ends lost 5 bases and 4 bases, in that order; junction bases with no gene match: 6. The CDR3, as DNA: TGTGCCAGCAGTCCAGGGACAGGAGGCTATGGCTACACCTTC. Translated: CASSPGTGGYGYTF.

The rearrangement joins TRBV27 to TRBJ2-7, with 7 bases that match TRBD2. Trimming cost V 0 bases and J 2 bases; bases outside gene matches: 4. In germline, CDR1 is MNHEY, CDR2 SMNVEV (reference sequence). The CDR3 contains 15 residues. CDR3 sequence: CASSLSSGGAYEQYF. CDR3 sequence (DNA): TGTGCCAGCAGTTTATCTTCGGGGGGTGCCTACGAGCAGTACTTC.

This clone occurred once. This chain joins TRBV5-6 and TRBJ2-7, with TRBD1 identical over 7 bases. This CDR3 comprises 15 residues. Germline V gene sequence: CDR1 SGHDT, CDR2 YYEEEE. The junction had 9 bases not matched to a gene; V was cut back by 3 bases and J by 3 bases. CDR3 DNA sequence: TGTGCCAGCAGCTACCGACAGGGCAAGTTCTACGAGCAGTACTTC. The encoded protein is CASSYRQGKFYEQYF.

The chain has TRBV7-3 and TRBJ1-1; TRBD1 might be the D (6 bases). The V end lost 2 bases, the J end lost 3 bases, and 10 bases lay between the germline ends. This CDR3 is 14 amino acids long. Germline V gene data show CDR1 as SGHTA and CDR2 as FQGTGA. CDR3 sequence reads: CASSLQGPDTEAFF. CDR3 in DNA: TGTGCCAGCAGCTTACAGGGGCCGGACACTGAAGCTTTCTTT.

This clone was seen a handful of times. The V call is TRBV2, the J call TRBJ1-2; D is unresolved. The germline V gene encodes CDR1 SNHLY and CDR2 FYNNEI. Trimming removed 4 bases at V and 7 bases at J, with 10 bases between. This CDR3 spans 12 amino acids. The CDR3 loop is CASSGTASGYTF. The CDR3 bases are TGTGCCAGCAGTGGGACGGCCAGTGGCTACACCTTC.

Remarks on this clone: This CDR3 is also generated by other DNA sequences in the sample. The chain combines TRBV28 with TRBJ2-1, with D uncertain. This CDR3 contains 13 residues. V was clipped by 2 bases and J by 6 bases, with 8 bases between them. The V gene's germline CDR1 is MDHEN and CDR2 SYDVKM. CDR3 sequence: CASSLTPLNEQFF. The CDR3 DNA follows: TGTGCCAGCAGTTTAACTCCGCTCAATGAGCAGTTCTTC. Full variable domain (rest looked up from reference TRBV28 and TRBJ2-1): DVKVTQSSRYLVKRTGEKVFLECVQDMDHENMFWYRQDPGLGLRLIYFSYDVKMKEKGDIPEGYSVSREKKERFSLILESASTNQTSMYLCASSLTPLNEQFFGPGTRLTVL.

The J gene is TRBJ2-7, the V gene TRBV28, with TRBD1 as a possible D gene (5 bases). In germline, CDR1 is MDHEN, CDR2 SYDVKM. The germline V and J ends were trimmed by 6 bases and 0 bases, with 15 bases remaining between them. This CDR3 is 15 amino acids long. CDR3 region: CASSMTANHSYEQYF. CDR3 sequence (DNA): TGTGCCAGCAGCATGACAGCAAACCACTCCTACGAGCAGTACTTC.

A note on this clone: The sample contains more than one DNA sequence encoding this CDR3. V and J are TRBV2 and TRBJ2-5; D gene unclear. Deletions cut 7 bases from V and 0 bases from J, with 3 bases between. There are 11 residues in the CDR3. Germline CDR1 reads SNHLY; CDR2 reads FYNNEI. CDR3 region: CASTYQETQYF. In DNA form, the CDR3 reads TGTGCCAGCACCTACCAAGAGACCCAGTACTTC.

This clone has just one count. The V and J genes are TRBV5-1 and TRBJ2-1, with 8 nucleotides matching TRBD2. V shed 4 bases, J shed 2 bases, and the junction held 5 bases outside the gene matches. The length of the CDR3 is 15 residues. CDR1 SGHRS and CDR2 YFSETQ come from the germline V gene. The CDR3 nucleotides are TGCGCCAGCAGCACGGGGGGGTTAACCTACAATGAGCAGTTCTTC. Translating gives CASSTGGLTYNEQFF.

The gene calls are TRBV5-1 and TRBJ2-5; 10 bases match TRBD2. The end of the DNA fits TRBJ2-7 better, so the J call may be wrong. Germline CDR1 SGHRS, CDR2 YFSETQ. The length of the CDR3 is 13 residues. The DNA for the CDR3 is TGCGCCAGAAGGACTAGCGGAGCCTACGAGCAGTACTTC. Amino acid sequence: CARRTSGAYEQYF.

The chain couples TRBV6-6 to TRBJ1-6, with unresolved D. Trimming cost V 4 bases and J 10 bases, with 8 bases left between them. This CDR3 comprises 12 residues. Germline loops: CDR1 MNHNY, CDR2 SVGAGI (reference sequence). The CDR3 loop reads CASSWRGSPLHF. The CDR3 DNA reads as TGTGCCAGCAGTTGGCGTGGGTCACCCCTCCACTTT.

The V and J genes are TRBV19 and TRBJ1-2; D is undetermined. This CDR3 has 15 amino acids. Germline-derived CDR1 and CDR2 are LNHDA and SQIVND (reference sequence). Trimming cost V 4 bases and J 5 bases, with 17 bases left between them. CDR3 sequence: CASSTTGPWRYGYTF. The CDR3 nucleotides are TGTGCCAGTAGTACCACGGGCCCCTGGAGATATGGCTACACCTTC.

This clone was recorded only once. J is TRBJ2-7 and V is TRBV7-7, with 11 bases identical to TRBD2. Per the germline V gene, CDR1 is SSHAT and CDR2 is FNYEAQ (reference sequence). The CDR3 spans 14 residues. The V segment lost 5 bases and the J segment 4 bases; nucleotides outside the gene matches: 4. The CDR3 region has the DNA TGTGCCAGCAGCCCAACTAGCGGGGGATACGAGCAGTACTTC. Protein: CASSPTSGGYEQYF.

This rearrangement joins TRBV5-4 to TRBJ2-3; D remains unclear. The V end was cut by 0 bases, the J end by 4 bases, with 12 bases between. The CDR3 covers 15 residues. The germline gives CDR1 SGHNT, CDR2 YYREEE (reference sequence). The CDR3 DNA follows: TGTGCCAGCAGCTTGGCCGGTCGGCAATCAGATACGCAGTATTTT. It encodes CASSLAGRQSDTQYF.